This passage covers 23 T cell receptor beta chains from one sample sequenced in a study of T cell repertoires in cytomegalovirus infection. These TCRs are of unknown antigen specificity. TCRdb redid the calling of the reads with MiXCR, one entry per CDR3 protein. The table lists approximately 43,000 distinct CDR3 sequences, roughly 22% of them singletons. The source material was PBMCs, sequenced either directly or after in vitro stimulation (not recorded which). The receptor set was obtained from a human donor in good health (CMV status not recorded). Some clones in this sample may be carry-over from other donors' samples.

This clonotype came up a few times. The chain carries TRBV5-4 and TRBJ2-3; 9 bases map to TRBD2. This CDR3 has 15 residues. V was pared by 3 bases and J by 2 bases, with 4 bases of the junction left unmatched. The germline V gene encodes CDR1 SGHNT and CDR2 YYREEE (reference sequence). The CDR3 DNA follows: TGTGCCAGCAGCTCCGGGACTAGCCCCACAGATACGCAGTATTTT. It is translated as CASSSGTSPTDTQYF.

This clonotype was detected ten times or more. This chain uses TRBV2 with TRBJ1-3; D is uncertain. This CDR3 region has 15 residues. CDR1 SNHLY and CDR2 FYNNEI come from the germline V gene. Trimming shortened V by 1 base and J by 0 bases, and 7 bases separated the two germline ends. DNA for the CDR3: TGTGCCAGCAGTGAAGTCAGGTCCTCTGGAAACACCATATATTTT. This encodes CASSEVRSSGNTIYF. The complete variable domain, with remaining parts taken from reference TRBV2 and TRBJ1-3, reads EPEVTQTPSHQVTQMGQEVILRCVPISNHLYFYWYRQILGQKVEFLVSFYNNEISEKSEIFDDQFSVERPDGSNFTLKIRSTKLEDSAMYFCASSEVRSSGNTIYFGEGSWLTVV.

This CDR3 is CASSQAAPHLGNEQFF. The CDR3 region has the DNA TGTGCCAGCAGCCAAGCGGCGCCCCATTTGGGGAATGAGCAGTTCTTC. The chain combines TRBV14 with TRBJ2-1; D unclear. CDR1 and CDR2 from the germline V gene are SGHDN and FVKESK. V lost 1 base and J lost 7, with 17 bases in between. There are 16 residues in the CDR3. Full variable domain (rest looked up from reference TRBV14 and TRBJ2-1): EAGVTQFPSHSVIEKGQTVTLRCDPISGHDNLYWYRRVMGKEIKFLLHFVKESKQDESGMPNNRFLAERTGGTYSTLKVQPAELEDSGVYFCASSQAAPHLGNEQFFGPGTRLTVL.

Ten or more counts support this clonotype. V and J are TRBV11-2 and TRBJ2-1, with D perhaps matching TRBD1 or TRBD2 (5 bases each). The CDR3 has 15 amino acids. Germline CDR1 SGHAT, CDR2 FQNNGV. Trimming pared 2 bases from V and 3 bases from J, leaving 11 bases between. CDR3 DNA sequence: TGTGCCAGCAGCTTAACTCGGGGACGCTACAATGAGCAGTTCTTC. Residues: CASSLTRGRYNEQFF. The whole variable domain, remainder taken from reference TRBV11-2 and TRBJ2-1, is EAGVAQSPRYKIIEKRQSVAFWCNPISGHATLYWYQQILGQGPKLLIQFQNNGVVDDSQLPKDRFSAERLKGVDSTLKIQPAKLEDSAVYLCASSLTRGRYNEQFFGPGTRLTVL.

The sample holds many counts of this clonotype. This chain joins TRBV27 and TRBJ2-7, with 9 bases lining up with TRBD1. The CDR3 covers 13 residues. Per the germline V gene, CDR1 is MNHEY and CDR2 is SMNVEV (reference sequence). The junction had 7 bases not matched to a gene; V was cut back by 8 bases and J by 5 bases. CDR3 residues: CASPGQGVDEQYF. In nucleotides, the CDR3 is TGTGCCAGCCCGGGACAGGGTGTGGACGAGCAGTACTTC.

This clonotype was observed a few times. Written as DNA, the CDR3 is TGCAGCCTAAAGACTAGCACAGATACGCAGTATTTT. Translating gives CSLKTSTDTQYF. The V and J genes are TRBV29-1 and TRBJ2-3, with unresolved D. V lost 8 bases and J 0 bases, leaving 9 bases between the germline ends. Germline V lookup: CDR1 SQVTM, CDR2 ANQGSEA. The CDR3 extends over 12 amino acids.

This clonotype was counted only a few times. The CDR3 reads CASSQDVRGGQPQHF. CDR3 bases: TGTGCCAGCAGCCAAGACGTCCGGGGAGGACAGCCCCAGCATTTT. The chain uses TRBV14 and TRBJ1-5, with no clear D. Per the germline V gene, CDR1 is SGHDN and CDR2 is FVKESK. The CDR3 has 15 residues. The V end was cut by 0 bases, the J end by 7 bases, with 13 bases between.

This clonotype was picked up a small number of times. The CDR3 loop reads CASSQAGGTNEKLFF. The DNA of the CDR3 is TGCGCCAGCAGCCAAGCAGGGGGGACTAATGAAAAACTGTTTTTT. The rearrangement uses TRBV4-1 and TRBJ1-4, with 7 bases lining up with TRBD1. V trimming: 1 base; J trimming: 2 bases; junction bases outside the gene matches: 1. Germline CDR1 is MGHRA and CDR2 is YSYEKL. The CDR3 has 15 residues.

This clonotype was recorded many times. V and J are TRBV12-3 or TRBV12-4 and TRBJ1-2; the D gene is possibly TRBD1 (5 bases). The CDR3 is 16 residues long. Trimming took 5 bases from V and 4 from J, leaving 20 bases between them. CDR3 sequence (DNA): TGTGCCAGCAGTACTTCCTCGCTCGGGACTGTCTATGGCTACACCTTC. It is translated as CASSTSSLGTVYGYTF.

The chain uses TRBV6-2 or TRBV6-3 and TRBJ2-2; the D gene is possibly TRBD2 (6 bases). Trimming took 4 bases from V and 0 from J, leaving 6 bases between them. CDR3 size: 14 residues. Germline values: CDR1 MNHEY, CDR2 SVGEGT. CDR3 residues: CASSWDSNTGELFF. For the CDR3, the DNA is TGTGCCAGCAGTTGGGACTCGAACACCGGGGAGCTGTTTTTT.

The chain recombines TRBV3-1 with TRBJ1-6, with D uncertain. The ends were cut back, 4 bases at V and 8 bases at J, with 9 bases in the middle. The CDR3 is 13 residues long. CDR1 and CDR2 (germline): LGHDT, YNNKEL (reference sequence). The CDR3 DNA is TGTGCCAGCAGCCTTAACGAGGATTCACCCCTCCACTTT. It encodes CASSLNEDSPLHF.

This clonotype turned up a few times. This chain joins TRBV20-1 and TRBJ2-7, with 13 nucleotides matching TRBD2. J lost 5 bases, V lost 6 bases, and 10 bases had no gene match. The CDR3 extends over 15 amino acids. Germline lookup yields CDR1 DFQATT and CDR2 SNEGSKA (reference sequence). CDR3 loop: CSADPGTSGNHEQYF. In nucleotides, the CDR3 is TGCAGTGCAGACCCAGGGACTAGCGGGAACCACGAGCAGTACTTC.

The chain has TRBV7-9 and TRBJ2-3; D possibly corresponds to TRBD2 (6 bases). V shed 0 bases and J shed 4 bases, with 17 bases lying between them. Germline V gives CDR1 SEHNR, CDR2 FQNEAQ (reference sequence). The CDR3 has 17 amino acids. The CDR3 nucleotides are TGTGCCAGCAGCTTAGCGCTAGCGCCCGGTTTACCAGATACGCAGTATTTT. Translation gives CASSLALAPGLPDTQYF.

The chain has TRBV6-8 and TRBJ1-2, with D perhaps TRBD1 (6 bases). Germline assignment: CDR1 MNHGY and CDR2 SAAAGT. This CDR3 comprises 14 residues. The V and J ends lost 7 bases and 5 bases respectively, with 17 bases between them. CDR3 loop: CASKRGQGFYGYTF. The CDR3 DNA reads TGTGCCAGCAAGAGGGGACAAGGATTTTATGGCTACACCTTC.

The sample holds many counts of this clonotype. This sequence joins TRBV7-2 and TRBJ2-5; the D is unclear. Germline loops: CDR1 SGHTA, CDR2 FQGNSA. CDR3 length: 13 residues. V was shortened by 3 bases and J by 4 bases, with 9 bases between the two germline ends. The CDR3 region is CASSLQVVETQYF. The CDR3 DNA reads TGTGCCAGCAGCTTGCAGGTGGTAGAGACCCAGTACTTC.

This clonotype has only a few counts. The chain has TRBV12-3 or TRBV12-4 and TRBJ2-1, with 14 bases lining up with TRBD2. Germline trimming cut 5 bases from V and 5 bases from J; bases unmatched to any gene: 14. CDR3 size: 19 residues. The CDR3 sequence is CASSPSLGTSGRKHNEQFF. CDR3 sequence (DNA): TGTGCCAGCAGTCCCTCCTTGGGGACTAGCGGGAGAAAACACAATGAGCAGTTCTTC.

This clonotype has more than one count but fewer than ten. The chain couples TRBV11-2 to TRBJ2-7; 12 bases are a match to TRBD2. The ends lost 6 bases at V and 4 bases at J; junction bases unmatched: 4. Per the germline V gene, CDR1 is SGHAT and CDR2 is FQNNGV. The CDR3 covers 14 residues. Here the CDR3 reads CASRRTSGKYEQYF. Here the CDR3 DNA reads TGTGCCAGCAGGCGGACTAGCGGGAAGTACGAGCAGTACTTC.

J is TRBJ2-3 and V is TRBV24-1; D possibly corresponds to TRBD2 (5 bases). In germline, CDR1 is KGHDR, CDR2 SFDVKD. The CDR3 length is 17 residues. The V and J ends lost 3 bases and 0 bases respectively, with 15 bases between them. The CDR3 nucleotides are TGTGCCACCAGTGATCCGGCCGCCCGGGGAAGCACAGATACGCAGTATTTT. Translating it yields CATSDPAARGSTDTQYF.

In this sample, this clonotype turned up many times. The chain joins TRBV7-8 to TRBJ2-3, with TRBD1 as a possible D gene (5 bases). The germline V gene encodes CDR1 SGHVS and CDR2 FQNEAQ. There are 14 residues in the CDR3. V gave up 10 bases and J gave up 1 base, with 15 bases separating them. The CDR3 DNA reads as TGTGCCACTACATCTGGGGCTGGCACAGATACGCAGTATTTT. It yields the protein CATTSGAGTDTQYF.

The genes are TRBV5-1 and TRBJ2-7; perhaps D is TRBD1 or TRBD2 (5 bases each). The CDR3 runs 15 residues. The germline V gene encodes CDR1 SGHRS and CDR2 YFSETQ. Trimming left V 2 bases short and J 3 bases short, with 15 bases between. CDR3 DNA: TGCGCCAGCAGCTTAGGGGACCCTGAAATCTACGAGCAGTACTTC. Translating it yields CASSLGDPEIYEQYF.

CDR3 loop: CASSQLFRTDKNYGYTF. For the CDR3, the DNA is TGCGCCAGCAGCCAACTTTTTAGGACAGACAAAAACTATGGCTACACCTTC. This rearrangement joins TRBV4-1 to TRBJ1-2; weak D call: TRBD1 (6 bases). Germline CDR1 and CDR2: MGHRA and YSYEKL. Deletions cut 2 bases from V and 2 bases from J, with 18 bases between. The CDR3 runs 17 residues.

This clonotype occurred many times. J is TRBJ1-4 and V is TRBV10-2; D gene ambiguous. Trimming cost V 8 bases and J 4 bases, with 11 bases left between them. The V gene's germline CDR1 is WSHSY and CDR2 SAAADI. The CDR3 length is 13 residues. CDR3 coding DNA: TGCGCCAGCCGCGACTCAAATAATGAAAAACTGTTTTTT. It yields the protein CASRDSNNEKLFF.

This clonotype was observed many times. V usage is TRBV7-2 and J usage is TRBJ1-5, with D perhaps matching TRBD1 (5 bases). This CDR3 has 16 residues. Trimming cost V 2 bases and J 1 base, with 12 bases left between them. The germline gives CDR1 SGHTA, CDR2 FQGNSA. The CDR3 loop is CASSLLGPLSNQPQHF. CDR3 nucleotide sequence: TGTGCCAGCAGCTTATTGGGACCCCTAAGCAATCAGCCCCAGCATTTT.